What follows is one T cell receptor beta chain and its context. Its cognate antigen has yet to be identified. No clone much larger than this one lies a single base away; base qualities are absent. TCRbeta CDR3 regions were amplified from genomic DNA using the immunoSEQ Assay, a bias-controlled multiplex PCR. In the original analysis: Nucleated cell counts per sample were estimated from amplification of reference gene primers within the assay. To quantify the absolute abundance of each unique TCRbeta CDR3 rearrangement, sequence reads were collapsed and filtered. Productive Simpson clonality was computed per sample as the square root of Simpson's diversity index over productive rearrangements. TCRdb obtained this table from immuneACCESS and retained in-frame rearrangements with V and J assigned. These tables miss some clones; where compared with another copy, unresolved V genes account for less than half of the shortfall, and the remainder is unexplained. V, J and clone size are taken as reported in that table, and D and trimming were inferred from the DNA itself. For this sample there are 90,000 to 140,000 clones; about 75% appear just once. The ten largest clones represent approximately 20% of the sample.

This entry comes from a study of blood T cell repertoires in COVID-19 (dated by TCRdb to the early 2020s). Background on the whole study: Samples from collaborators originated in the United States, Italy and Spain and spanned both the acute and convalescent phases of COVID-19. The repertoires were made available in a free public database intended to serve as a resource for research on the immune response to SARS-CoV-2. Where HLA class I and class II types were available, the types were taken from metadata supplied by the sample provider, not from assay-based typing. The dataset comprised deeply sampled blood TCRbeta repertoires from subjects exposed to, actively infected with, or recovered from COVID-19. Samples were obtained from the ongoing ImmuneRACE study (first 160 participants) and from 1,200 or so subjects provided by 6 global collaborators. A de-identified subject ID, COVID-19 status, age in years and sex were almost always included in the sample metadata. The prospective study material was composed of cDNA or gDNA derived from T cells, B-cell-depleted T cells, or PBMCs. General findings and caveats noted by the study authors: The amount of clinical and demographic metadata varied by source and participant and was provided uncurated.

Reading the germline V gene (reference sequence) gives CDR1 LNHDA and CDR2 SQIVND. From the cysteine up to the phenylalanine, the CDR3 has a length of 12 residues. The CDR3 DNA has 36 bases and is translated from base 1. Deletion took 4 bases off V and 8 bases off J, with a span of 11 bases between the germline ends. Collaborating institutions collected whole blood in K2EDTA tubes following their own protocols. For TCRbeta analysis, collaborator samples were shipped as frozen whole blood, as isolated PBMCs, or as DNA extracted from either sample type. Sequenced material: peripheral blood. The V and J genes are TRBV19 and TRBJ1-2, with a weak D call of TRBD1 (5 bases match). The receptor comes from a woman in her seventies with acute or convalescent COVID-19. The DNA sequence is TGTGCCAGTAGTAGGCAGGGCAGGGGCTACACCTTC. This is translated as CASSRQGRGYTF. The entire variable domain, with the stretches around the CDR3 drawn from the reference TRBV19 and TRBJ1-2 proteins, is DGGITQSPKYLFRKEGQNVTLSCEQNLNHDAMYWYRQDPGQGLRLIYYSQIVNDFQKGDIAEGYSVSREKKESFPLTVTSAQKNPTAFYLCASSRQGRGYTFGSGTRLTVV.